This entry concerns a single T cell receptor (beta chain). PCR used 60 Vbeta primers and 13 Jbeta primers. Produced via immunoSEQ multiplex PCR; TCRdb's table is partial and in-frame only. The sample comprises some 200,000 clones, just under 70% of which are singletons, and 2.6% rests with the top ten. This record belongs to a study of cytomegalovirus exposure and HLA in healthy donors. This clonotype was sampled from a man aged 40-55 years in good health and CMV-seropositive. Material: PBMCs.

This chain's CDR3 is CASTEDRGETEAFF. In DNA form, the CDR3 reads TGTGCCAGCACGGAAGACAGGGGCGAGACTGAAGCTTTCTTT. The chain employs TRBV6-1 and TRBJ1-1, with 8 bases identical to TRBD1. This CDR3 comprises 14 residues. Germline-derived CDR1 and CDR2 are MNHNS and SASEGT. With V trimmed by 7 bases and J by 5 bases, 9 bases remained unmatched.